Shown below are 5 T cell receptor beta chains from a single sample sequenced in a study of T cells in Graves' hyperthyroidism and ophthalmopathy. Amplification of TCR beta CDR3 regions was performed using RNA transcripts as template. The TCR CDR3 was amplified in a first-round RT-PCR using the HTBI primer set. TCRdb processed the multiplex PCR reads anew with MiXCR; each CDR3 protein has one entry. The sample comprises some 500,000 distinct CDR3 sequences, around 14% of which are singletons, and 17% rests with the top ten. What was sequenced was blood. These receptors all stem from a woman between 18 and 29 years old with Graves' hyperthyroidism.

This clonotype occurred many times. V is TRBV4-1 and J is TRBJ2-5; D remains ambiguous. Germline CDR1 MGHRA, CDR2 YSYEKL. The length of the CDR3 is 18 residues. V gave up 4 bases and J gave up 2 bases, with 23 bases separating them. The CDR3, as DNA: TGCGCCAGCAGCCCCACCTCCTTACCGGAGACCTCACAAGAGACCCAGTACTTC. It codes for CASSPTSLPETSQETQYF.

Regarding this clonotype: A much more abundant neighbour one base away suggests this may be a read error. The chain has TRBV7-3 and TRBJ2-5; weak D call: TRBD2 (6 bases). The CDR3 spans 14 residues. Germline CDR1 and CDR2: SGHTA and FQGTGA. This CDR3 is CASSRDGRTETQCF. The DNA of the CDR3 is TGTGCCAGCAGCCGTGACGGGAGAACGGAGACCCAGTGCTTC.

Only a few counts were recorded for this clonotype. The V call is TRBV13, the J call TRBJ1-1; possible D gene TRBD1, 6 bases. Germline CDR1 PRHDT, CDR2 FYEKMQ (reference sequence). V dropped 4 bases and J dropped 5 bases, with 11 bases sitting between them. CDR3 size: 13 residues. Here the CDR3 reads CASSWYRVTEAFF. The CDR3 region has the DNA TGTGCCAGCAGCTGGTACAGGGTAACTGAAGCTTTCTTT.

On this clonotype itself: Compared with germline, one end of the junction differs, possibly owing to a read error. This rearrangement joins TRBV7-2 to TRBJ1-2, with 7 bases aligning to TRBD1. Looked up from germline, CDR1 is SGHTA and CDR2 is FQGNSA. This CDR3 is built from 14 residues. CDR3 region: CASRGTDTNYGYNF. The CDR3 DNA reads as TGTGCCTCTAGGGGGACAGACACTAACTATGGCTACAACTTC.

This clonotype came up a few times. The chain combines TRBV10-1 with TRBJ1-1; D remains ambiguous. CDR3 length: 13 amino acids. Germline lookup yields CDR1 WNHNN and CDR2 SYGVQD (reference sequence). Trimming took 3 bases from V and 1 from J, leaving 6 bases between them. The CDR3 bases are TGCGCCAGCAGTGACCAAGAGAACACTGAAGCTTTCTTT. The encoded protein is CASSDQENTEAFF.